This T cell receptor (beta chain) was found in a study of identifying expanded T cells in peripheral blood. Findings and caveats of the study: Variance in clone template counts between approximately 2-week samples significantly increased with total template count across all healthy donors. Over approximately two and four weeks, about 16.4 and 19 clones changed, versus 1.2 between replicates.

On this clone itself: No antigen is known for it.

The method was immunoSEQ multiplex PCR; TCRdb's version includes in-frame clones alone and lacks a portion of them. The sample carries under 100,000 clones, around 90% recorded once. No infections or other immune events were documented during collection. The clonotype originates from a person aged 18 to 75 in good health. Sequenced: blood.

CDR3 amino acids: CASSVSPSGGLSYNEQFF. In DNA, the CDR3 is TGTGCCAGCAGTGTTTCCCCCAGCGGCGGCCTCTCCTACAATGAGCAGTTCTTC. The rearrangement uses TRBV6-4 and TRBJ2-1; maybe TRBD2 (5 bases). Germline assignment: CDR1 MRHNA and CDR2 SNTAGT. This CDR3 contains 18 residues. V shed 4 bases and J shed 0 bases, with 19 bases lying between them.